This paragraph covers one TCR beta chain sequence. This clone was counted a few times. No cognate antigen has been identified for it. Base quality data are lacking; no much larger clone is found one base away. The data belong to a study of blood T cell repertoires in COVID-19 (dated by TCRdb to 2018 to 2021). For the study in its entirety: Samples covering the acute and convalescent phases of COVID-19 were provided by collaborators in the United States, Italy and Spain. Samples were obtained from the ongoing ImmuneRACE study (first 160 participants) and from over 1,000 subjects provided by 6 global collaborators. The sample metadata nearly always contained a de-identified subject ID, COVID-19 status, age in years and sex. The prospective study material was composed of cDNA or gDNA derived from T cells, B-cell-depleted T cells, or PBMCs. Where HLA class I and class II types were available, the types were taken from metadata supplied by the sample provider, not from assay-based typing. The repertoires were made available in a free public database intended to serve as a resource for research on the immune response to SARS-CoV-2. The dataset comprised deeply sampled blood TCRbeta repertoires from subjects exposed to, actively infected with, or recovered from COVID-19. Broader findings and caveats from the paper: The quantity of clinical and demographic metadata differed by source and by participant and was supplied without curation.

Enrolling through a virtual design, the prospective study's participants ranged in age from about 18 to 89 years and lived across 20 to 25 United States geographic areas. In the prospective study, participants were assigned to cohorts based on the clinical history participants reported in a screening survey and a study questionnaire. A participant counted as exposed if, within 2 weeks of entering the study, that participant had been in contact with someone who had a PCR-confirmed or clinician-diagnosed COVID-19 case. Mobile phlebotomists in the prospective study collected whole blood, serum and a nasopharyngeal or oropharyngeal swab from every participant. Over an approximately 2-month period, participants in the prospective study had the option of providing additional blood draws and questionnaires. Before DNA extraction, prospective study blood samples were shipped either frozen or at room temperature.

Taken from cysteine to phenylalanine, the CDR3 has 11 residues. Only the CDR3 DNA stays, 33 bases, in frame from base 1. CDR1 and CDR2 (LNHDA, SQIVND) derive from the germline V gene (reference sequence). Cut back by 6 bases and 6 bases, the V and J ends lie 8 bases apart. The immunoSEQ Assay, a bias-controlled multiplex PCR, was used to amplify TCRbeta CDR3 regions from genomic DNA. In the paper's pipeline: Within the assay, amplification of reference gene primers was used to estimate how many nucleated cells each sample contained. Sequence reads were collapsed and filtered to measure the absolute abundance of every unique TCRbeta CDR3 rearrangement. For each sample, productive Simpson clonality was calculated by taking the square root of Simpson's diversity index across productive rearrangements. In TCRdb, the immuneACCESS table is reduced to in-frame sequences with V and J assigned. These tables do not hold every clone; where another copy was compared, an unresolved V gene accounts for under half, and the others remain unexplained. V and J calls plus clone size are reproduced from that table; the DNA served to infer D and trimming. The sample contains about 140,000 clones, approximately 80% of them found a single time. The ten largest clones capture about 1.5% of the sample.

This receptor was obtained from a woman under 30 who had been exposed to COVID-19. Sequences were obtained from PBMCs or T cells enriched from blood (not recorded which). Here the chain combines TRBV19 and TRBJ1-1; no confident D gene assignment can be made. The CDR3 region: CASSRLAEAFF. DNA sequence: TGTGCCAGTAGCAGACTGGCTGAAGCTTTCTTT. With the portions outside the CDR3 filled from the reference TRBV19 and TRBJ1-1 genes, the complete variable region becomes DGGITQSPKYLFRKEGQNVTLSCEQNLNHDAMYWYRQDPGQGLRLIYYSQIVNDFQKGDIAEGYSVSREKKESFPLTVTSAQKNPTAFYLCASSRLAEAFFGQGTRLTVV.